The 14 T cell receptor beta chains below all came from one sample that was sequenced in a study of response to subunit inactivated influenza vaccine. Using its own MiXCR run on the RT-PCR reads, TCRdb lists one record per CDR3 protein. This sample yields some 500,000 distinct CDR3 sequences, of which roughly 27% are seen a single time; approximately 2% belongs to the top ten. Material: CD4+ T cells sorted from PBMCs, obtained about 5 days after vaccination. All receptors derive from a man aged 50 or older who received an inactivated influenza vaccine.

This clonotype was counted only a few times. The rearrangement uses TRBV29-1 and TRBJ2-1, with TRBD2 identical over 9 bases. Trimming took 3 bases from V and 9 from J; bases not matched to a gene: 9. Germline-derived CDR1 and CDR2 are SQVTM and ANQGSEA. The CDR3 is made up of 14 amino acids. This CDR3 reads CSVDERGRAIEQFF. The CDR3 DNA is TGCAGCGTTGATGAGCGCGGGAGGGCCATTGAGCAGTTCTTC.

The rearrangement uses TRBV4-3 and TRBJ2-3, with D hard to call. V lost 1 base, J lost 5 bases, and 10 bases lay in between. The CDR3 covers 14 residues. CDR1 and CDR2 (germline): LGHNA, YSLEER. DNA for the CDR3: TGCGCCAGCAGCCAAGTCGTTAGGAGAGATACGCAGTATTTT. As protein: CASSQVVRRDTQYF.

Many counts were recorded for this clonotype. The chain links TRBV29-1 to TRBJ2-1, with 12 bases that match TRBD2. CDR1 is SQVTM, CDR2 ANQGSEA, per germline. The CDR3 covers 12 residues. Here the CDR3 reads CASGRGYNEQFF. As DNA, the CDR3 is TGCGCTAGCGGGAGGGGCTACAATGAGCAGTTCTTC.

Concerning this clonotype itself: Given a much more abundant clone one base away, this may be a read error. CDR3 nucleotide sequence: TGCAGCGTTGAAGATCAGGGGCATCGAGCTTTCTTT. This sequence encodes CSVEDQGHRAFF. This sequence joins TRBV29-1 and TRBJ1-1, with a tentative D call TRBD1 (6 bases). The CDR3 spans 12 residues. Germline V gene lookup returns CDR1 SQVTM and CDR2 ANQGSEA. The germline V and J ends were trimmed by 0 bases and 10 bases, with 12 bases remaining between them.

The genes are TRBV7-2 and TRBJ2-1; D gene unclear. The ends were cut back, 1 base at V and 3 bases at J, with 7 bases in the middle. This CDR3 is built from 14 residues. CDR1 SGHTA and CDR2 FQGNSA come from the germline V gene. The CDR3 sequence: CASSLGQIYNEQFF. In nucleotides, the CDR3 is TGTGCCAGCAGCTTAGGTCAGATCTACAATGAGCAGTTCTTC.

The chain recombines TRBV7-3 with TRBJ2-2; 9 bases agree with TRBD2. This CDR3 region has 18 residues. CDR1 and CDR2 from the germline V gene are SGHTA and FQGTGA. Trimming at V came to 3 bases and at J to 4 bases, leaving 12 bases not matched to a gene. CDR3 protein: CASSLSLSAGGLTGELFF. CDR3 sequence (DNA): TGTGCCAGCAGCTTGAGCTTGTCAGCGGGAGGCCTCACCGGGGAGCTGTTTTTT.

This clonotype appeared a few times. The rearrangement joins TRBV10-3 to TRBJ2-5, with TRBD1 as a possible D gene (6 bases). Germline V gene data show CDR1 as ENHRY and CDR2 as SYGVKD. The CDR3 is 14 residues long. Trimming removed 5 bases at V and 2 bases at J, with 12 bases between. CDR3: CAISTGTPQETQYF. CDR3 bases: TGTGCCATCAGTACCGGGACACCACAAGAGACCCAGTACTTC.

This clonotype was seen only a few times. V gene TRBV4-3 combines with J gene TRBJ2-1, with D hard to call. V was trimmed by 2 bases and J by 12 bases, leaving 14 bases between them. Looked up from germline, CDR1 is LGHNA and CDR2 is YSLEER. The CDR3 sequence is 13 residues long. The CDR3 coding sequence is TGCGCCAGCAGCCAATCACTGGTCGGGTGGCAGTTCTTC. Its translation: CASSQSLVGWQFF.

V gene TRBV20-1 combines with J gene TRBJ2-7; 9 bases line up with TRBD2. The V gene's germline CDR1 is DFQATT and CDR2 SNEGSKA (reference sequence). The CDR3 length is 12 residues. CDR3 nucleotide sequence: TGCAGCTCCGGCGGGAGGGCGGGGGAGCAGTACTTC. Amino acids: CSSGGRAGEQYF.

In its sample, this clonotype was seen once. The V call is TRBV20-1, the J call TRBJ2-2, with 13 bases aligning to TRBD2. V was clipped by 2 bases and J by 5 bases; unmatched bases: 2. Germline-derived CDR1 and CDR2 are DFQATT and SNEGSKA (reference sequence). CDR3 length: 15 residues. The CDR3 coding sequence is TGCAGTGCTAGAACTAGCGGGAGGGGTACCGGGGAGCTGTTTTTT. It codes for CSARTSGRGTGELFF.

This chain uses TRBV7-2 with TRBJ1-6, with TRBD1 matching over 9 bases. The trim removed 5 bases at V and 7 bases at J, leaving 9 bases unmatched. This CDR3 spans 16 amino acids. Germline V gene lookup returns CDR1 SGHTA and CDR2 FQGNSA. The CDR3 coding sequence is TGTGCCAGCAGCAGAAGACCGGGACAGGGCAATTCACCCCTCCACTTT. Its translation is CASSRRPGQGNSPLHF.

The chain combines TRBV6-5 with TRBJ2-7, with D maybe TRBD2 (6 bases). There are 15 residues in the CDR3. The germline V gene has CDR1 MNHEY and CDR2 SVGAGI. Trimming took 0 bases from V and 2 from J, leaving 11 bases between them. CDR3 sequence: CASSYSSGPTYEQYF. DNA of the CDR3: TGTGCCAGCAGTTACTCTAGCGGACCTACCTACGAGCAGTACTTC.

The genes are TRBV5-1 and TRBJ1-4, with D unclear. Germline values: CDR1 SGHRS, CDR2 YFSETQ. Trimming left V 1 base short and J 7 bases short, with 11 bases between. This CDR3 is built from 14 residues. CDR3: CASSLTGFGEKLFF. The CDR3 DNA is TGCGCCAGCAGCTTGACGGGGTTTGGTGAAAAACTGTTTTTT.

A few counts support this clonotype. The chain carries TRBV5-1 and TRBJ2-7, with TRBD2 as a possible D gene (5 bases). The germline CDR1 and CDR2 sequences are SGHRS and YFSETQ. The CDR3 runs 15 residues. The ends were cut back, 2 bases at V and 4 bases at J, with 16 bases in the middle. The CDR3: CASSFGQSGDYEQYF. The CDR3 nucleotides read TGCGCCAGCAGCTTTGGGCAGTCCGGGGATTACGAGCAGTACTTC.